A selection of T cell receptor beta chains follows, all from one sample in a study of CD8+ T cells in alopecia areata. Produced via immunoSEQ multiplex PCR; TCRdb's table is partial and in-frame only. The sample shows 160,000 or so clones, 45% to 60% of them seen only once. The sequencing here drew on CD8+ T cells sorted from blood, taken at week 0. The receptors come from a human donor with alopecia areata. Each CDR3 is given with its conserved first and last residue. A D gene is named only where the DNA matches it firmly. Clone size is not always given. Where it is, it says once, few, many or a class for expanded clones.

TRBD2 | 15 | TRBJ2-3 | TRBV29-1 | few | CSADRREGSTDTQYF | TGCAGCGCCGATCGTCGGGAGGGAAGCACAGATACGCAGTATTTT
. | 12 | TRBJ2-1 | TRBV5-6 | few | CASMRWVNEQFF | TGTGCCAGCATGCGCTGGGTTAATGAGCAGTTCTTC
. | 13 | TRBJ1-2 | TRBV30 | . | CAWTDGTRGSYTF | TGTGCCTGGACAGATGGGACCCGGGGGAGCTACACCTTC
TRBD1 | 16 | TRBJ1-2 | TRBV4-3 | . | CASSQLTGTDRNGYTF | TGCGCCAGCAGCCAACTAACCGGGACAGATCGAAATGGCTACACCTTC
. | 13 | TRBJ2-6 | TRBV19 | few | CATGGLGANVLTF | TGTGCCACTGGGGGACTTGGGGCCAACGTCCTGACTTTC
. | 12 | TRBJ1-1 | TRBV5-6 | . | CASSFGNTEAFF | TGTGCCAGCAGCTTTGGGAACACTGAAGCTTTCTTT
. | 15 | TRBJ2-5 | TRBV2 | . | CASKWRGRPQETQYF | TGTGCCAGCAAATGGAGGGGGCGGCCCCAAGAGACCCAGTACTTC
. | 16 | TRBJ2-7 | TRBV4-3 | . | CASSQGRTDSSYEQYF | TGCGCCAGCAGCCAAGGACGGACGGACAGCTCCTACGAGCAGTACTTC
. | 17 | TRBJ1-1 | TRBV5-1 | few | CASSLFSVGGEGTEAFF | TGCGCCAGCAGCTTGTTTAGTGTGGGGGGCGAGGGCACTGAAGCTTTCTTT
. | 15 | TRBJ2-7 | TRBV4-3 | . | CASSQAQASSYEQYF | TGCGCCAGCAGCCAAGCACAGGCTAGCTCCTACGAGCAGTACTTC
. | 13 | TRBJ1-1 | TRBV30 | . | CAWIQGRNTEAFF | TGTGCCTGGATTCAGGGACGGAACACTGAAGCTTTCTTT
. | 14 | TRBJ1-3 | TRBV29-1 | few | CSVEGGDSGNTIYF | TGCAGCGTTGAGGGGGGAGACTCTGGAAACACCATATATTTT
TRBD1 | 13 | TRBJ2-1 | TRBV29-1 | few | CSVETGGVNEQFF | TGCAGCGTTGAGACAGGGGGTGTCAATGAGCAGTTCTTC
. | 13 | TRBJ2-7 | TRBV4-3 | . | CASSQGVNYEQYF | TGCGCCAGCAGCCAAGGGGTGAACTACGAGCAGTACTTC
TRBD1 | 15 | TRBJ2-1 | TRBV6-4 | . | CASSDSAGGSNEQFF | TGTGCCAGCAGTGACTCGGCAGGGGGTAGCAATGAGCAGTTCTTC
. | 13 | TRBJ2-3 | TRBV13 | . | CASSVGLTDTQYF | TGTGCCAGCAGCGTGGGACTCACAGATACGCAGTATTTT